This T cell receptor beta chain was found in a study of vaccination effects on CD4 cells after COVID-19. About the research overall: After the second dose, samples were taken at median day 72.

Antigen-specific CD4+ T cells were expanded (with viral peptide pools) by the ViraFEST assay ahead of sequencing. Scientists isolated CD4+ T cells after a roughly ten-day culture period ended. The participants, recipients of two vaccine doses, got either BNT162b2 or mRNA-1273. On days 3 and 7, fresh IL-2 medium replaced half the medium. TCRdb keeps only in-frame clones here, not all; method: immunoSEQ multiplex PCR. Of around 59,000 clones listed, roughly 78% are singletons. Turning to this clone: The target antigen is unknown.

Germline V gene lookup returns CDR1 MNHEY and CDR2 SVGAGI. The CDR3 is made up of 14 amino acids. V was trimmed by 3 bases and J by 0 bases, leaving 6 bases between them. The sequenced sample was CD4+ T cells from PBMCs cultured with HCoV-OC43 spike peptides, obtained after COVID-19 vaccination. Noted subset: HCoV-OC43 spike overlapping peptide pool stimulation. V is TRBV6-5 and J is TRBJ2-1; D ambiguous. The sequence was collected from a human donor who received a COVID-19 vaccine. This CDR3 is CASSYRSSYNEQFF. CDR3 nucleotide sequence: TGTGCCAGCAGTTATCGTAGCTCCTACAATGAGCAGTTCTTC.